A selection of T cell receptor beta chains follows, all from one sample in a study of cytomegalovirus exposure and HLA in healthy donors. Generated by immunoSEQ multiplex PCR, the TCRdb table keeps only in-frame clones and is missing some. The data contain hundreds of thousands of clones, approximately 90% of them singletons. Sequencing was carried out using PBMCs. The receptors were gathered from a woman younger than 30 in good health and CMV-seronegative. Each CDR3 is given with its conserved first and last residue. A D gene is named only where the DNA matches it firmly. Expanded clones get a size class; other rows say once, few or many, or leave the size out.

TRBJ1-5 | TRBV19 | NA | TRBD1 | CASSSTGYQPQHF | TGTGCCAGTAGTTCGACAGGGTACCAGCCCCAGCATTTT
TRBJ2-1 | TRBV9 | NA | NA | CASSATGSISYNEQFF | TGTGCCAGCAGCGCTACAGGGTCTATCTCCTACAATGAGCAGTTCTTC
TRBJ2-7 | TRBV5-1 | NA | NA | CASSLDRVVENPHF | TGCGCCAGCAGCTTGGACAGGGTGGTAGAAAACCCCCACTTC
TRBJ2-7 | TRBV6-5 | NA | TRBD1 | CASIGTAYEQYF | TGTGCCAGCATCGGGACAGCCTACGAGCAGTACTTC
TRBJ2-3 | TRBV6-5 | NA | NA | CASSKGGDTQYF | TGCGCCAGCAGTAAAGGGGGAGATACGCAGTATTTT
TRBJ2-3 | TRBV7-9 | NA | TRBD2 | CASSLGTREDTQYF | TGTGCCAGCAGCTTAGGGACTAGGGAAGATACGCAGTATTTT
TRBJ1-2 | TRBV5-3 | NA | NA | CARSEGHTVF | TGTGCCAGAAGCGAGGGACACACCGTCTTC
TRBJ1-2 | TRBV9 | NA | NA | CASSVAAFQGYGYTF | TGTGCCAGCAGCGTAGCGGCCTTTCAGGGGTATGGCTACACCTTC
TRBJ1-2 | TRBV5-4 | once | NA | CASSLGGDSSAYNYGYTF | TGTGCCAGCAGCTTGGGGGGGGACTCCTCAGCTTATAACTATGGCTACACCTTC
TRBJ1-5 | TRBV2 | few | TRBD1 | CASSTGQGINQPQHF | TGTGCCAGCAGCACCGGACAGGGTATCAATCAGCCCCAGCATTTT
TRBJ2-5 | TRBV7-3 | NA | NA | CASSLDRAGEQYF | TGTGCCAGCAGCTTGGACAGGGCGGGGGAGCAGTACTTC
TRBJ2-3 | TRBV10-3 | once | NA | CATETGPKVGTQYF | TGTGCCACTGAGACAGGCCCGAAGGTGGGTACGCAGTATTTT
TRBJ1-4 | TRBV19 | NA | NA | CASSQRDKEKLFF | TGTGCCAGTAGTCAACGGGACAAGGAAAAACTGTTTTTT
TRBJ2-1 | TRBV27 | NA | NA | CASSLSGEEQFF | TGTGCCAGCAGTTTATCCGGAGAAGAGCAGTTCTTC
TRBJ2-7 | TRBV29-1 | NA | NA | CSVEIRGNTEQYF | TGCAGCGTTGAGATACGGGGAAACACCGAGCAGTACTTC
TRBJ2-1 | TRBV14 | once | TRBD1 | CASRRQGLDEQFF | TGTGCCAGCCGACGACAGGGGCTCGATGAGCAGTTCTTC
TRBJ2-3 | TRBV2 | once | NA | CASRLEQGDTQYF | TGTGCCAGCAGACTCGAACAGGGTGATACGCAGTATTTT
TRBJ1-1 | TRBV6-5 | NA | NA | CASSYSTLISNTEAFF | TGTGCCAGCAGTTACTCGACTCTAATATCGAACACTGAAGCTTTCTTT
TRBJ1-2 | TRBV7-9 | NA | NA | CASSLAVSGYTF | TGTGCCAGCAGCTTAGCCGTATCTGGCTACACCTTC
TRBJ2-3 | TRBV5-4 | NA | NA | CASSLALDSRVGDTQYF | TGTGCCAGCAGCTTGGCCCTTGATTCGCGGGTTGGAGATACGCAGTATTTT
TRBJ1-2 | TRBV4-1 | once | NA | CASSQGLALPKFYGYTF | TGCGCCAGCAGCCAAGGGTTAGCCCTACCGAAATTCTATGGCTACACCTTC
TRBJ2-1 | TRBV27 | NA | TRBD2 | CASSGLAGGSNNEQFF | TGTGCCAGCAGCGGATTAGCGGGGGGGTCCAACAATGAGCAGTTCTTC
TRBJ2-5 | TRBV6-6 | once | NA | CASSPQAEPGETQYF | TGTGCCAGCAGTCCCCAAGCCGAGCCCGGGGAGACCCAGTACTTC
TRBJ2-3 | TRBV9 | NA | TRBD2 | CASSVGRGRRTDTQYF | TGTGCCAGCAGCGTAGGGCGGGGGAGGAGGACAGATACGCAGTATTTT
TRBJ2-7 | TRBV13 | NA | NA | CASSPTGVAYEQYF | TGTGCCAGCAGCCCAACGGGTGTTGCCTACGAGCAGTACTTC
TRBJ2-7 | TRBV11-1 | NA | TRBD2 | CASSQRSGLAGSYEQYF | TGTGCCAGCAGCCAAAGGTCAGGACTAGCTGGCTCCTACGAGCAGTACTTC
TRBJ1-6 | TRBV30 | NA | NA | CAWSVSLSPGPYNSPLHF | TGTGCCTGGAGTGTATCCCTTTCCCCAGGGCCCTATAATTCCCCCCTCCACTTT
TRBJ2-3 | TRBV2 | NA | TRBD2 | CASKAGVVDTQYF | TGTGCCAGCAAGGCGGGGGTGGTAGATACGCAGTATTTT
TRBJ2-5 | TRBV5-1 | NA | TRBD2 | CASSIGTSGGSETQYF | TGCGCCAGCAGCATCGGGACTAGCGGGGGGAGTGAGACCCAGTACTTC
TRBJ2-5 | TRBV7-2 | NA | TRBD2 | CASSRQVTSGAETQYF | TGTGCCAGCAGCCGACAAGTGACTAGCGGGGCGGAGACCCAGTACTTC
TRBJ1-2 | TRBV29-1 | NA | TRBD1 | CSVEEDRGLSNYGYTF | TGCAGCGTTGAAGAGGACAGGGGGCTTTCTAACTATGGCTACACCTTC
TRBJ1-1 | TRBV4-2 | NA | NA | CASSHPGDGYGTEAFF | TGTGCCAGCAGCCACCCCGGGGATGGGTATGGCACTGAAGCTTTCTTT
TRBJ2-2 | TRBV10-3 | NA | TRBD1 | CAISLDRGDTGELFF | TGTGCCATCAGCCTGGACAGGGGAGACACCGGGGAGCTGTTTTTT
TRBJ2-7 | TRBV5-4 | NA | TRBD2 | CASSLASGVYEQYF | TGTGCCAGCAGCTTGGCTAGCGGGGTCTACGAGCAGTACTTC
TRBJ2-7 | TRBV10-3 | NA | NA | CAISEPTGTPIYEQYF | TGTGCCATCAGTGAGCCCACAGGGACCCCTATTTACGAGCAGTACTTC
TRBJ1-2 | TRBV19 | NA | NA | CASSIRGEPNYGYTF | TGTGCCAGTAGTATCAGGGGAGAACCCAACTATGGCTACACCTTC
TRBJ1-1 | TRBV10-3 | once | TRBD1 | CAISESRQGRDTEAFF | TGTGCCATCAGTGAGTCGAGACAGGGACGCGACACTGAAGCTTTCTTT
TRBJ2-3 | TRBV9 | NA | NA | CASSVAGPTDTQYF | TGTGCCAGCAGCGTGGCGGGCCCCACAGATACGCAGTATTTT
TRBJ2-1 | TRBV14 | few | TRBD2 | CASSQVGLAGAYEQFF | TGTGCCAGCAGCCAAGTGGGTCTAGCGGGGGCCTATGAGCAGTTCTTC
TRBJ2-7 | TRBV11-2 | NA | TRBD1 | CASSFGQGSREQYF | TGTGCCAGCAGCTTTGGACAGGGATCCCGCGAGCAGTACTTC
TRBJ1-1 | TRBV5-1 | NA | NA | CASSLAGNTEAFF | TGCGCCAGCAGCTTGGCAGGAAACACTGAAGCTTTCTTT
TRBJ2-7 | TRBV5-1 | once | NA | CASSLASSGTYEQYF | TGCGCCAGCAGCTTGGCATCATCGGGAACATACGAGCAGTACTTC
TRBJ1-2 | TRBV7-9 | NA | NA | CSSSFGGDGYTF | TGTTCCAGCAGCTTTGGGGGCGACGGCTACACCTTC
TRBJ1-1 | TRBV7-8 | once | NA | CASNQGGNTEAFF | TGTGCCAGCAACCAAGGAGGGAACACTGAAGCTTTCTTT